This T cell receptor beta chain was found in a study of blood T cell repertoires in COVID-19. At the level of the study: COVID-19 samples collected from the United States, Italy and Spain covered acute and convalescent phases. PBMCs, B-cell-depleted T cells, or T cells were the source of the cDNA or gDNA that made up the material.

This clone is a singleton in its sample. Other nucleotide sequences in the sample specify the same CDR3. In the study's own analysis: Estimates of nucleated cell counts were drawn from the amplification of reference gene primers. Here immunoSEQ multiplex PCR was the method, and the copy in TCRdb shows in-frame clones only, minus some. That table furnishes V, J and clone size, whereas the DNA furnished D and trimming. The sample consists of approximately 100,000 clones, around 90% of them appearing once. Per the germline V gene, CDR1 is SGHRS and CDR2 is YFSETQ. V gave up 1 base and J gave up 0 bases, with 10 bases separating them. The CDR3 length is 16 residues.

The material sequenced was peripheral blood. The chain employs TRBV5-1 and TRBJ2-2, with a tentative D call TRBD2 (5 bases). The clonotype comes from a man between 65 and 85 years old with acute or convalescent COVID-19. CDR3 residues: CASSLRLAANTGELFF. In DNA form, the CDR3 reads TGCGCCAGCAGCTTGAGGCTAGCCGCGAACACCGGGGAGCTGTTTTTT.